This T cell receptor (beta chain) was recorded in a study of T cell responses to AZD1222 COVID-19 vaccine. Profiled with immunoSEQ multiplex PCR; TCRdb holds only in-frame clones, not every one. The table includes about 120,000 clones, almost 95% detected once. This CDR3 contains 15 residues. Per germline, CDR1 SGHTA and CDR2 FQGNSA. V lost 1 base and J lost 2; bases outside the gene matches: 3. General study results and limits: There were vaccine-associated CD4 TCRs across spike, dominant at 160-218 and 743-854.

On this clone: Antigen: not known.

This sequence joins TRBV7-2 and TRBJ2-3; the match to TRBD2 covers 7 bases. This receptor was identified in an adult who received the AZD1222 COVID-19 vaccine. Specimen: peripheral blood, collected 28 days after the second AZD1222 dose. In nucleotides, the CDR3 is TGTGCCAGCAGCTTAGACGGGAGGCTCACAGATACGCAGTATTTT. Translation gives CASSLDGRLTDTQYF. The complete variable domain, with remaining parts taken from reference TRBV7-2 and TRBJ2-3, reads GAGVSQSPSNKVTEKGKDVELRCDPISGHTALYWYRQSLGQGLEFLIYFQGNSAPDKSGLPSDRFSAERTGGSVSTLTIQRTQQEDSAVYLCASSLDGRLTDTQYFGPGTRLTVL.